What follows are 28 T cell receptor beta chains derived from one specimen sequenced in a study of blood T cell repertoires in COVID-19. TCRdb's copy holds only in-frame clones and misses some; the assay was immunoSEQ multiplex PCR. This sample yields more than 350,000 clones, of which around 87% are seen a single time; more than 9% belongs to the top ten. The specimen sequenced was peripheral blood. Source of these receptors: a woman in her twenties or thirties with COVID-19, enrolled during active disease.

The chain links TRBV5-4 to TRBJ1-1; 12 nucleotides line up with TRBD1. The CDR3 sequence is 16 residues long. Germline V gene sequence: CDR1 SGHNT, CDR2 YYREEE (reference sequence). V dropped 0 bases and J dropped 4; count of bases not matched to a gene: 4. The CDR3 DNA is TGTGCCAGCAGCTTGGGGCCGGGACAGGGGGCCACTGAAGCTTTCTTT. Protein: CASSLGPGQGATEAFF.

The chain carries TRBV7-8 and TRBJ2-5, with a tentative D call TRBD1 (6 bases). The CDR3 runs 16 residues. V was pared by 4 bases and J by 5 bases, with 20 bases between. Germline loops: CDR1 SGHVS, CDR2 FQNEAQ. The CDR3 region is CASSSLQGRRHETQYF. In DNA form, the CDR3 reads TGTGCCAGCAGCTCGTTACAGGGAAGGAGGCACGAGACCCAGTACTTC.

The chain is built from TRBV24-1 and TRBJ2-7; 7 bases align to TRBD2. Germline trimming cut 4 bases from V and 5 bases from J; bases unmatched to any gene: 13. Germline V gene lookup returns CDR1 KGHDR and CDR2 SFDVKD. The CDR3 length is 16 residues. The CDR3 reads CATSDPKSGGRHEQYF. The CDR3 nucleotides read TGTGCCACCAGTGACCCCAAGTCCGGGGGGAGGCACGAGCAGTACTTC.

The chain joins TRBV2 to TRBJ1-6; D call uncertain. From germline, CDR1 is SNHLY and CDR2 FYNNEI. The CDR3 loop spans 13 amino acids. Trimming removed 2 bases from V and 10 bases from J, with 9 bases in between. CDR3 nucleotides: TGTGCCAGCAGTGAACGGTCTAGCTCACCCCTCCACTTT. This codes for CASSERSSSPLHF. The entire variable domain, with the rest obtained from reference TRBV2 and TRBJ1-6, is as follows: EPEVTQTPSHQVTQMGQEVILRCVPISNHLYFYWYRQILGQKVEFLVSFYNNEISEKSEIFDDQFSVERPDGSNFTLKIRSTKLEDSAMYFCASSERSSSPLHFGNGTRLTVT.

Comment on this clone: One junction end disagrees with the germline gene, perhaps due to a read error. The DNA for the CDR3 is TGTGCCAGCAGTGAAATGGGGGACAGCCACTTC. It yields the protein CASSEMGDSHF. The chain couples TRBV6-1 to TRBJ2-5; 7 positions match TRBD1. This CDR3 is 11 amino acids long. CDR1 and CDR2 from the germline V gene are MNHNS and SASEGT.

CDR3: CACRDIDGYTF. DNA for the CDR3: TGTGCCTGCCGGGACATCGACGGCTACACCTTC. This chain joins TRBV30 and TRBJ1-2; D is perhaps TRBD1 (6 bases). V gave up 6 bases and J gave up 8 bases, with 13 bases separating them. This CDR3 spans 11 amino acids. Germline lookup yields CDR1 GTSNPN and CDR2 SVGIG (reference sequence).

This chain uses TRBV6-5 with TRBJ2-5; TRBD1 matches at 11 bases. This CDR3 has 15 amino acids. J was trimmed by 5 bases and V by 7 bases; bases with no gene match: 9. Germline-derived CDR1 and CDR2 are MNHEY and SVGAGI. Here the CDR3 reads CASKNLGTGGETQYF. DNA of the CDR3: TGTGCCAGCAAAAACTTAGGGACAGGGGGGGAGACCCAGTACTTC.

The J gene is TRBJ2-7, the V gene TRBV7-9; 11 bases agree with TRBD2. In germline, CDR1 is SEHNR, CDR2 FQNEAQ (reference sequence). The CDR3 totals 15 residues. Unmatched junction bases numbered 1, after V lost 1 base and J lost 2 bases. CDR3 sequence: CASSLVAGGTYEQYF. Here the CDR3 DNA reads TGTGCCAGCAGCTTAGTAGCGGGAGGGACCTACGAGCAGTACTTC.

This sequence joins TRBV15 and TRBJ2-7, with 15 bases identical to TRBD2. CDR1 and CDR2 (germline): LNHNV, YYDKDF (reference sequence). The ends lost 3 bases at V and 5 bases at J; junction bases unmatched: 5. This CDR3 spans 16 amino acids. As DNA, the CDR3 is TGTGCCACCAGCAGCGGACTAGCGGGAGGGAACCACGAGCAGTACTTC. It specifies CATSSGLAGGNHEQYF.

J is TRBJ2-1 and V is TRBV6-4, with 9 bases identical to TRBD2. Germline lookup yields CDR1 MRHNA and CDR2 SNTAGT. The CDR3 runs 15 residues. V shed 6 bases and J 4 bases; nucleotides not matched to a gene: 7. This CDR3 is CASSKGREGYNEQFF. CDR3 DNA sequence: TGTGCCAGCAGCAAAGGGCGGGAGGGTTACAATGAGCAGTTCTTC.

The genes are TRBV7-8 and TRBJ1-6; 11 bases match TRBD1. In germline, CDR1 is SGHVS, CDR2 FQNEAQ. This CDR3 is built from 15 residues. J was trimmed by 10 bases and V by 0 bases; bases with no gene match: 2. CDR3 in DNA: TGTGCCAGCAGCTTAGCGGGACAGGGGGGGTCACCCCTCCACTTT. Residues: CASSLAGQGGSPLHF.

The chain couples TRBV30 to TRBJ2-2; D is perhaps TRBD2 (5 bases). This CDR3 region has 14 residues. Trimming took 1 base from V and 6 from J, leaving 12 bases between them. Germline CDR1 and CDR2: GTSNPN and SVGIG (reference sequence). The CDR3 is CAWSGGFDPGELFF. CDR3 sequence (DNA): TGTGCCTGGAGTGGAGGGTTTGACCCCGGGGAGCTGTTTTTT.

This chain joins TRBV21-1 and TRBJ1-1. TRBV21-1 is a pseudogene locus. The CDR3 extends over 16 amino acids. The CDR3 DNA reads TGTGCCAGCAGCTTCCGGGAGGGGAAAATGAACACTGAAGCTTTCTTT. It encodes CASSFREGKMNTEAFF.

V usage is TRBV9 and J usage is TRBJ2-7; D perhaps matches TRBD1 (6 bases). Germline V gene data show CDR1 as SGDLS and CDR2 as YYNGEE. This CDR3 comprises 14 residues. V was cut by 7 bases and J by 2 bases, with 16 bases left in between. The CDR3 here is CASLLPRGTYEQYF. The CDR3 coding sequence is TGTGCCAGCTTACTTCCCAGGGGCACCTACGAGCAGTACTTC.

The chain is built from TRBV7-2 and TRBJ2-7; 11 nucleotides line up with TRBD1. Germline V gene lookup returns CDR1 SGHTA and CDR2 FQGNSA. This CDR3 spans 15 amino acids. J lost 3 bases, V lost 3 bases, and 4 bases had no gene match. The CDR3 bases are TGTGCCAGCAGCTTCCGGGACAGGGGGTACTACGAGCAGTACTTC. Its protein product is CASSFRDRGYYEQYF.

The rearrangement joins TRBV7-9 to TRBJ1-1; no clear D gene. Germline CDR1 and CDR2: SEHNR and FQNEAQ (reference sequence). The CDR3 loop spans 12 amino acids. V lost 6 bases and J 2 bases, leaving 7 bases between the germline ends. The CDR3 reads CASREGNTEAFF. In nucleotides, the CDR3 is TGTGCCAGCAGAGAGGGCAACACTGAAGCTTTCTTT.

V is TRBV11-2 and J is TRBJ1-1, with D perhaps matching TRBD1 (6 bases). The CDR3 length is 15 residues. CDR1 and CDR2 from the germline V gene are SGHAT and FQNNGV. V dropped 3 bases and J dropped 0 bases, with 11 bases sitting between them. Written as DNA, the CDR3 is TGTGCCAGCAGCTTGGACAGTAGGATGAACACTGAAGCTTTCTTT. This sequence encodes CASSLDSRMNTEAFF.

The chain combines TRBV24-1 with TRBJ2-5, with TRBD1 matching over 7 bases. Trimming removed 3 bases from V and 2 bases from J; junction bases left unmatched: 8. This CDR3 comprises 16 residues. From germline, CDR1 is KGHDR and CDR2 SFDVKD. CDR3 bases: TGTGCCACCAGTGATAACTCCGGGACAGTACAAGAGACCCAGTACTTC. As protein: CATSDNSGTVQETQYF.

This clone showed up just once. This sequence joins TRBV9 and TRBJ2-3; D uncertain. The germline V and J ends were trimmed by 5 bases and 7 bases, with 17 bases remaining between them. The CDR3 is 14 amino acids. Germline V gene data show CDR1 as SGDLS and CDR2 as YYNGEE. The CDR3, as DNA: TGTGCCAGCAGTCCCGGCCTGACATGGAATACGCAGTATTTT. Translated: CASSPGLTWNTQYF.

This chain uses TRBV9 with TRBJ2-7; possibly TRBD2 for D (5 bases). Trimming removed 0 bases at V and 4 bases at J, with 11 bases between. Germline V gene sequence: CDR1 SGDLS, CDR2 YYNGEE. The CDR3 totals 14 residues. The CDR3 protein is CASSVAREGYEQYF. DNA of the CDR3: TGTGCCAGCAGCGTAGCACGGGAAGGGTACGAGCAGTACTTC. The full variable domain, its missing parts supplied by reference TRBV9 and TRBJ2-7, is DSGVTQTPKHLITATGQRVTLRCSPRSGDLSVYWYQQSLDQGLQFLIQYYNGEERAKGNILERFSAQQFPDLHSELNLSSLELGDSALYFCASSVAREGYEQYFGPGTRLTVT.

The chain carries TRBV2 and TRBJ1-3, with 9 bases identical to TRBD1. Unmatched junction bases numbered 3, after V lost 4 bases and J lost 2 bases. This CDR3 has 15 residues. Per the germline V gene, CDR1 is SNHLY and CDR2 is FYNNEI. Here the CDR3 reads CASSGGTGTGNTIYF. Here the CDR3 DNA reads TGTGCCAGCAGTGGCGGGACAGGGACTGGAAACACCATATATTTT.

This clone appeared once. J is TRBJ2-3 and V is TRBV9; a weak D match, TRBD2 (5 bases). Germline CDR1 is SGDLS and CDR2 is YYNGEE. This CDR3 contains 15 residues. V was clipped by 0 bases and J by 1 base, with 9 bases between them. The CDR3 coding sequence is TGTGCCAGCAGCGTAGTGGACTCAGGCACAGATACGCAGTATTTT. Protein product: CASSVVDSGTDTQYF.

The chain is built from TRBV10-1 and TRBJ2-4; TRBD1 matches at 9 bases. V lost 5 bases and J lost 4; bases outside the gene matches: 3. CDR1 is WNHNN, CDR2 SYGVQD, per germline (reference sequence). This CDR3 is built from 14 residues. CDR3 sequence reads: CASSPDRGKNIQYF. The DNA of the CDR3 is TGCGCCAGCAGTCCCGACAGGGGGAAAAACATTCAGTACTTC.

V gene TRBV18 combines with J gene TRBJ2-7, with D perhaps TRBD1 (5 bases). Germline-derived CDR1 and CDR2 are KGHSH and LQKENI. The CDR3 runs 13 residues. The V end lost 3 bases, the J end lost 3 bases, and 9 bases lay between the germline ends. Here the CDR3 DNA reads TGTGCCAGCTCACCGAAGACAGTCTACGAGCAGTACTTC. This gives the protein CASSPKTVYEQYF.

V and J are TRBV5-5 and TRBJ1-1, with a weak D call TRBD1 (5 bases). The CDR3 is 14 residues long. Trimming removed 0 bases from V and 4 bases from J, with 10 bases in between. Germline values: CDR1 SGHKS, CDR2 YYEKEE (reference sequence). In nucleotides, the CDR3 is TGTGCCAGCAGCTTGGTCAGGGCATCCACTGAAGCTTTCTTT. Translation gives CASSLVRASTEAFF.

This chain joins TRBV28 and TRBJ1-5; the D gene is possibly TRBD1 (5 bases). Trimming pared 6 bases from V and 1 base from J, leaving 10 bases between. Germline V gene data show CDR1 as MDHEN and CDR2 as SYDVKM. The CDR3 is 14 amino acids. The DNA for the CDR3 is TGTGCCAGCAGATCAGGGTGGAGCAATCAGCCCCAGCATTTT. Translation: CASRSGWSNQPQHF.

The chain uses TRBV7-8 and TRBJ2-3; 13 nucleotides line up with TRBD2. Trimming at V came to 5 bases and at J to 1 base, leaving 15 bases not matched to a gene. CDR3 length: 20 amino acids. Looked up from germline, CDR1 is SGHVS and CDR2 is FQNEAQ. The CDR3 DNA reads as TGTGCCAGCAGCAACGATGGACTAGCGGGAGTCAGTGGGGGCACAGATACGCAGTATTTT. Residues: CASSNDGLAGVSGGTDTQYF.

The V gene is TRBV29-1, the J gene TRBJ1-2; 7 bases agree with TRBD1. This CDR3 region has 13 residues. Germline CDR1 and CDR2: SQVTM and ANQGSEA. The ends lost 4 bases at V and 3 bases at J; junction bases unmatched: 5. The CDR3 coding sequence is TGCAGCGTTGCGCCCGGGACAGACTATGGCTACACCTTC. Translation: CSVAPGTDYGYTF.